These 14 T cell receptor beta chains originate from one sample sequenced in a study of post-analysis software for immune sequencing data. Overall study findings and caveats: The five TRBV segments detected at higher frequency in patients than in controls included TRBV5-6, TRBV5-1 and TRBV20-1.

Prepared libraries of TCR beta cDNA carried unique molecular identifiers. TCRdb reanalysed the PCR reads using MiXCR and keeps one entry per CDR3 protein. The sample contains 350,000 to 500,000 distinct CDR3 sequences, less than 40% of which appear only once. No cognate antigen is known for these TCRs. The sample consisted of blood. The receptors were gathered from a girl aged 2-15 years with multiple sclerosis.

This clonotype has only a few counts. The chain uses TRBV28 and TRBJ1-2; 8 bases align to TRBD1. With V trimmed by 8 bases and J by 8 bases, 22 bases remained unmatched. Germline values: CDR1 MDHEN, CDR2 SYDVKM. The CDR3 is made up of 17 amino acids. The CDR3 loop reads CASLKTQTLDRVKGYTF. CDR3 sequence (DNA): TGTGCCAGCCTAAAAACCCAGACCCTGGACAGGGTAAAAGGCTACACCTTC.

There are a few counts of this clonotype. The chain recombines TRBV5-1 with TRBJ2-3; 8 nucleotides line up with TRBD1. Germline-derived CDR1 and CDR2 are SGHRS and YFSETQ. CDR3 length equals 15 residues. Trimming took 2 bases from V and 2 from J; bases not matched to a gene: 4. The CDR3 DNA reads TGCGCCAGCAGCTTCGGGGACAGGCCCACAGATACGCAGTATTTT. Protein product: CASSFGDRPTDTQYF.

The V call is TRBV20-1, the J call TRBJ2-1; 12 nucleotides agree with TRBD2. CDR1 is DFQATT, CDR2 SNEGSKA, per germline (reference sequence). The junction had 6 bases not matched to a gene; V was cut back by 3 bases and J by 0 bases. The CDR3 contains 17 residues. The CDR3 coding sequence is TGCAGTGCTAGGAAGACTAGCGGGAGCGGCTCCTACAATGAGCAGTTCTTC. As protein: CSARKTSGSGSYNEQFF.

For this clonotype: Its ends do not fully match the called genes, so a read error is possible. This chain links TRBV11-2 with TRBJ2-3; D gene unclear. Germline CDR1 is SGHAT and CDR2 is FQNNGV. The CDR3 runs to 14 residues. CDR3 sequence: CASSRTRVGDTQNF. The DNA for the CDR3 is TGTGCCAGCAGTCGGACCCGCGTCGGAGATACGCAGAATTTT.

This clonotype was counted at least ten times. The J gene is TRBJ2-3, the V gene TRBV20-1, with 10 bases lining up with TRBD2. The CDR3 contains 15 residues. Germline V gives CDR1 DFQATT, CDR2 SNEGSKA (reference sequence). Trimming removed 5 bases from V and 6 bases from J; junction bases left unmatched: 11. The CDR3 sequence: CSAVSPLAGADTQYF. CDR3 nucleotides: TGCAGTGCTGTTTCCCCCCTAGCGGGAGCGGATACGCAGTATTTT.

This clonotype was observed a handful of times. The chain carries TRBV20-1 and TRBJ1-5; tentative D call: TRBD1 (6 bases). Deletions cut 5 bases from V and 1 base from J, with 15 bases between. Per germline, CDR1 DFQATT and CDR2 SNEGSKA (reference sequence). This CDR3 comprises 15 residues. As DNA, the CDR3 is TGCAGTGCTGCCCGACAGGAGGGGAGCAATCAGCCCCAGCATTTT. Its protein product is CSAARQEGSNQPQHF.

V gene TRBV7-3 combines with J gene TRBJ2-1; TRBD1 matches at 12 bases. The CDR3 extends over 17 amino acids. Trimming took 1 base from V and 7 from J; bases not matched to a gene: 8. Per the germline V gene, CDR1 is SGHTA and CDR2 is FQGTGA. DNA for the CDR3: TGTGCCAGCAGCTTAAGAACGGGACAGGGGGCGAAGAATGAGCAGTTCTTC. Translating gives CASSLRTGQGAKNEQFF.

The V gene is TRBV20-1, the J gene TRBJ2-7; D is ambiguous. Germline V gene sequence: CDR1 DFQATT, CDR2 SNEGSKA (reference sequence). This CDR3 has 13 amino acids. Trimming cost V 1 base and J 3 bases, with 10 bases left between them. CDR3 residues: CSARGTYVYEQYF. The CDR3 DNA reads TGCAGTGCTAGAGGAACCTACGTCTACGAGCAGTACTTC.

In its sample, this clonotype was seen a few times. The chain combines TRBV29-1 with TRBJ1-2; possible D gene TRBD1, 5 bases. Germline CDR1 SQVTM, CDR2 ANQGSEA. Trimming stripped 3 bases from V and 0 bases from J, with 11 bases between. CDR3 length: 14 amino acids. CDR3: CSVDIDSTNYGYTF. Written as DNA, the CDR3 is TGCAGCGTTGATATAGACAGCACTAACTATGGCTACACCTTC. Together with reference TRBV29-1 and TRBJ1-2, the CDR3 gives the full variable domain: SAVISQKPSRDICQRGTSLTIQCQVDSQVTMMFWYRQQPGQSLTLIATANQGSEATYESGFVIDKFPISRPNLTFSTLTVSNMSPEDSSIYLCSVDIDSTNYGYTFGSGTRLTVV.

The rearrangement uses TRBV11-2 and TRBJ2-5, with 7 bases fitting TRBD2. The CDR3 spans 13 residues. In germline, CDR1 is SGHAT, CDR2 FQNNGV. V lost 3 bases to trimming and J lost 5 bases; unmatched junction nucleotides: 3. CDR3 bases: TGTGCCAGCAGCTTTGCGGGAGTCGAGACCCAGTACTTC. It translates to CASSFAGVETQYF.

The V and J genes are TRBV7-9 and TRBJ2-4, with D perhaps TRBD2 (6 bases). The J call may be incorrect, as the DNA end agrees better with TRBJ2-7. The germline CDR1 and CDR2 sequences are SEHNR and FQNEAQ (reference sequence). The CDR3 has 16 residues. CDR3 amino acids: CASSLLIARGSYEQYF. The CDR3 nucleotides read TGTGCCAGCAGCTTACTAATTGCCCGGGGGTCATACGAGCAGTACTTC.

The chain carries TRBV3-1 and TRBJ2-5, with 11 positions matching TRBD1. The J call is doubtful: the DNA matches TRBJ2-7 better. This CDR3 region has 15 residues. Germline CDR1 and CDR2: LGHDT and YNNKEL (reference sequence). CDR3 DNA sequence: TGTGCCAGCAGCCAGGTGGGGACAGGGGGGAACGAGCAGTACTTC. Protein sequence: CASSQVGTGGNEQYF.

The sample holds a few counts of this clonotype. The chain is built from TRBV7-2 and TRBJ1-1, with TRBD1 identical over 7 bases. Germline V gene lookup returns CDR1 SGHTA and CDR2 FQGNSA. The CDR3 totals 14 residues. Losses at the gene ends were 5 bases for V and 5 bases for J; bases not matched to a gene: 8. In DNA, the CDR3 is TGTGCCAGCAGCACCCACAGGGGAGGTACTGAAGCTTTCTTT. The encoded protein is CASSTHRGGTEAFF.

The CDR3 DNA follows: TGTGCCAGCAGTTTCTGGTCGCCCTATGGCTACACCTTC. This encodes CASSFWSPYGYTF. The rearrangement uses TRBV28 and TRBJ1-2; D not certain. The V and J ends lost 3 bases and 4 bases respectively, with 9 bases between them. Germline loops: CDR1 MDHEN, CDR2 SYDVKM. The CDR3 totals 13 residues.